Below are 25 T cell receptor beta chains sequenced from a single sample in a study of preoperative IRX-2 immunotherapy in early breast cancer. Stated treatment: preoperative locoregional IRX-2 cytokine immunotherapy. Some clones are missing from TCRdb's copy, which holds only in-frame ones; the method was immunoSEQ multiplex PCR. Of about 45,000 clones in the sample, approximately 80% were seen once. The sequencing used tumor tissue, collected after IRX-2 immunotherapy. Receptors originate from a human donor with breast cancer.

The chain couples TRBV19 to TRBJ1-1; D remains ambiguous. Per the germline V gene, CDR1 is LNHDA and CDR2 is SQIVND (reference sequence). The CDR3 has 13 residues. Trimming shortened V by 3 bases and J by 0 bases, and 5 bases separated the two germline ends. In DNA, the CDR3 is TGTGCCAGTAGTATTTTCCTGAACACTGAAGCTTTCTTT. Its translation: CASSIFLNTEAFF. The variable domain in full, with the rest retrieved from reference TRBV19 and TRBJ1-1, is DGGITQSPKYLFRKEGQNVTLSCEQNLNHDAMYWYRQDPGQGLRLIYYSQIVNDFQKGDIAEGYSVSREKKESFPLTVTSAQKNPTAFYLCASSIFLNTEAFFGQGTRLTVV.

As concerns this clone: Distinct nucleotide sequences in the sample also encode this CDR3. This sequence joins TRBV10-1 and TRBJ1-2; 8 bases map to TRBD1. The germline V gene has CDR1 WNHNN and CDR2 SYGVQD (reference sequence). CDR3 length: 14 residues. With 6 bases clipped from V and 5 bases from J, the junction kept 8 bases outside the gene matches. CDR3 nucleotides: TGCGCCAGCAGCGAAGGGACAGGCCGGTATGGCTACACCTTC. Its translation: CASSEGTGRYGYTF.

The chain carries TRBV6-8 and TRBJ2-7, with 8 bases matching TRBD2. CDR3 length equals 13 residues. Germline values: CDR1 MNHGY, CDR2 SAAAGT. After removal of 8 bases from V and 3 bases from J, the junction contained 6 bases not matched to a gene. CDR3 amino acids: CASGNGGDYEQYF. The CDR3, as DNA: TGTGCCAGCGGAAACGGGGGGGACTACGAGCAGTACTTC.

The chain combines TRBV19 with TRBJ1-1; D gene ambiguous. The CDR3 consists of 15 residues. The germline V gene has CDR1 LNHDA and CDR2 SQIVND (reference sequence). Trimming removed 5 bases at V and 0 bases at J, with 13 bases between. The DNA of the CDR3 is TGTGCCAGTAGTCGTGAGGCGGGAATGAACACTGAAGCTTTCTTT. Protein: CASSREAGMNTEAFF.

The table lists this clone with a count of one. V usage is TRBV5-1 and J usage is TRBJ1-3; D is unclear. The CDR3 is 15 amino acids. The V end lost 0 bases, the J end lost 0 bases, and 7 bases lay between the germline ends. Germline loops: CDR1 SGHRS, CDR2 YFSETQ. CDR3 sequence: CASSLARSSGNTIYF. The CDR3 region has the DNA TGCGCCAGCAGCTTGGCCAGGAGCTCTGGAAACACCATATATTTT.

The chain is built from TRBV7-8 and TRBJ2-3, with no clear D. The CDR3 extends over 17 amino acids. Trimming removed 5 bases from V and 3 bases from J, with 21 bases in between. Germline loops: CDR1 SGHVS, CDR2 FQNEAQ. CDR3 DNA sequence: TGTGCCAGCAGCAAACAACTGAGGTCGATACGGACAGATACGCAGTATTTT. This encodes CASSKQLRSIRTDTQYF.

The chain uses TRBV5-1 and TRBJ1-1; perhaps TRBD1 as D (6 bases). The ends were cut back, 2 bases at V and 2 bases at J, with 16 bases in the middle. The CDR3 totals 16 residues. In germline, CDR1 is SGHRS, CDR2 YFSETQ. The CDR3 here is CASSFVPGTTNTEAFF. DNA for the CDR3: TGCGCCAGCAGCTTCGTCCCCGGGACAACTAACACTGAAGCTTTCTTT. The full variable domain, completed using reference TRBV5-1 and TRBJ1-1, is KAGVTQTPRYLIKTRGQQVTLSCSPISGHRSVSWYQQTPGQGLQFLFEYFSETQRNKGNFPGRFSGRQFSNSRSEMNVSTLELGDSALYLCASSFVPGTTNTEAFFGQGTRLTVV.

J is TRBJ2-5 and V is TRBV12-5, with D unclear. The CDR3 is 13 residues long. CDR1 is LGHNT and CDR2 is FRNRAP in the germline V gene. Between the trimmed V and J ends, which lost 2 bases and 1 base, there was a span of 5 bases. CDR3: CASGLSVQETQYF. The CDR3 DNA is TGTGCTAGTGGTTTGTCGGTCCAAGAGACCCAGTACTTC.

To note about this clone: The DNA has an unread or ambiguous base, and its residue is written X. The chain links TRBV5-1 to TRBJ1-1; 8 bases are a match to TRBD1. This CDR3 contains 14 residues. Germline-derived CDR1 and CDR2 are SGHRS and YFSETQ. The junction had 3 bases not matched to a gene; V was cut back by 2 bases and J by 3 bases. Written as DNA, the CDR3 is TGCGCCAGCAGCTTTCAGGGGGCGMACACTGAAGCTTTCTTT. It encodes CASSFQGAXTEAFF.

This rearrangement joins TRBV19 to TRBJ2-7; D may be TRBD1 (6 bases). V shed 0 bases and J shed 4 bases, with 13 bases lying between them. This CDR3 comprises 15 residues. Germline lookup yields CDR1 LNHDA and CDR2 SQIVND (reference sequence). CDR3 sequence (DNA): TGTGCCAGTAGTATAGATGGGGGCCTCGGATACGAGCAGTACTTC. Its protein is CASSIDGGLGYEQYF.

V usage is TRBV14 and J usage is TRBJ2-7; D is ambiguous. Trimming cost V 1 base and J 4 bases, with 8 bases left between them. Germline loops: CDR1 SGHDN, CDR2 FVKESK. CDR3 length equals 13 residues. CDR3 sequence: CASSQGVGYEQYF. The CDR3 nucleotides are TGTGCCAGCAGCCAAGGCGTGGGGTACGAGCAGTACTTC.

The chain combines TRBV25-1 with TRBJ2-2; possible D gene TRBD1, 6 bases. The germline CDR1 and CDR2 sequences are MGHDK and SYGVNS. This CDR3 region has 13 residues. V gave up 8 bases and J gave up 6 bases, with 13 bases separating them. CDR3 protein: CASGQGMAGELFF. The CDR3 bases are TGTGCCAGCGGTCAGGGGATGGCCGGGGAGCTGTTTTTT.

A word on this clone: The read includes an ambiguous or uncalled nucleotide; its amino acid is shown as X. The rearrangement uses TRBV30 and TRBJ1-3; tentative D call: TRBD1 (6 bases). The length of the CDR3 is 15 residues. Germline V CDR1 and CDR2: GTSNPN, SVGIG (reference sequence). V was pared by 5 bases and J by 0 bases, with 14 bases between. CDR3: CAWGHGGXSGNTIYF. In nucleotides, the CDR3 is TGTGCCTGGGGCCACGGGGGCYTCTCTGGAAACACCATATATTTT.

This rearrangement joins TRBV10-2 to TRBJ1-1; TRBD1 might be the D (5 bases). The germline V gene encodes CDR1 WSHSY and CDR2 SAAADI. The CDR3 contains 14 residues. Trimming shortened V by 4 bases and J by 0 bases, and 9 bases separated the two germline ends. CDR3 coding DNA: TGCGCCAGCAGTGCGGAGGGGATGAACACTGAAGCTTTCTTT. This encodes CASSAEGMNTEAFF.

This chain joins TRBV6-8 and TRBJ1-2; 11 bases fit TRBD1. This CDR3 region has 15 residues. The V segment lost 5 bases and the J segment 7 bases; nucleotides outside the gene matches: 9. The germline CDR1 and CDR2 sequences are MNHGY and SAAAGT. This CDR3 is CASSPPRDRGFGYTF. DNA for the CDR3: TGTGCCAGCAGTCCCCCCCGGGACAGGGGGTTTGGCTACACCTTC.

The rearrangement links TRBV5-1 to TRBJ1-3; unclear D gene. Trimming took off 0 bases at V and 0 bases at J, with 10 bases between the two ends. Germline lookup yields CDR1 SGHRS and CDR2 YFSETQ. The CDR3 runs 16 residues. The chain's CDR3 is CASSLDRVDSGNTIYF. DNA of the CDR3: TGCGCCAGCAGCTTGGATAGGGTGGACTCTGGAAACACCATATATTTT.

The chain uses TRBV29-1 and TRBJ2-3; weak D call: TRBD2 (5 bases). V lost 5 bases and J lost 4, with 10 bases in between. The CDR3 is 12 residues long. CDR1 SQVTM and CDR2 ANQGSEA come from the germline V gene. Here the CDR3 reads CSVRTHADTQYF. The CDR3 nucleotides are TGCAGCGTTCGGACTCACGCAGATACGCAGTATTTT.

The genes are TRBV5-1 and TRBJ1-6, with 7 bases lining up with TRBD1. The germline gives CDR1 SGHRS, CDR2 YFSETQ. The trim removed 0 bases at V and 8 bases at J, leaving 5 bases unmatched. The CDR3 is 15 amino acids. The CDR3 here is CASSLEPGGDSPLHF. CDR3 sequence (DNA): TGCGCCAGCAGCTTGGAGCCAGGGGGGGATTCACCCCTCCACTTT.

The chain links TRBV29-1 to TRBJ2-7; TRBD1 matches at 8 bases. CDR1 and CDR2 from the germline V gene are SQVTM and ANQGSEA. V lost 6 bases and J lost 3; bases outside the gene matches: 19. This CDR3 region has 17 residues. The CDR3: CSVTLLGTGPPFYEQYF. The CDR3 region has the DNA TGCAGCGTAACCCTACTCGGGACAGGCCCGCCCTTCTACGAGCAGTACTTC.

The chain joins TRBV19 to TRBJ2-7, with no clear D. Trimming took 5 bases from V and 0 from J, leaving 8 bases between them. The germline V gene encodes CDR1 LNHDA and CDR2 SQIVND (reference sequence). The CDR3 totals 13 residues. CDR3 region: CASSSGASYEQYF. CDR3 nucleotide sequence: TGTGCCAGTAGTTCCGGTGCCTCCTACGAGCAGTACTTC. Based on the CDR3 plus reference TRBV19 and TRBJ2-7, the full variable domain is DGGITQSPKYLFRKEGQNVTLSCEQNLNHDAMYWYRQDPGQGLRLIYYSQIVNDFQKGDIAEGYSVSREKKESFPLTVTSAQKNPTAFYLCASSSGASYEQYFGPGTRLTVT.

V and J are TRBV29-1 and TRBJ2-3, with D unclear. The V end was cut by 8 bases, the J end by 5 bases, with 14 bases between. This CDR3 region has 12 residues. Germline V gene sequence: CDR1 SQVTM, CDR2 ANQGSEA. The CDR3 bases are TGCAGCCTAGGGAAGGACGGAGATACGCAGTATTTT. Translation: CSLGKDGDTQYF.

J is TRBJ2-3 and V is TRBV2, with 12 nucleotides matching TRBD2. Germline V lookup: CDR1 SNHLY, CDR2 FYNNEI. The V gene end was trimmed by 6 bases and the J gene end by 6 bases; junction bases not matched to a gene: 7. The CDR3 runs to 15 residues. DNA of the CDR3: TGTGCCAGCAGGCAGACTAGCGGGAGAGGGGATACGCAGTATTTT. Protein: CASRQTSGRGDTQYF.

The chain employs TRBV6-8 and TRBJ2-7, with a tentative D call TRBD2 (6 bases). Germline-derived CDR1 and CDR2 are MNHGY and SAAAGT. CDR3 length: 13 amino acids. Between the trimmed V and J ends, which lost 6 bases and 2 bases, there was a span of 11 bases. The CDR3 bases are TGTGCCAGCAGCTCACTAGCCCCCTACGAGCAGTACTTC. Its protein product is CASSSLAPYEQYF.

The chain joins TRBV29-1 to TRBJ2-7; either TRBD1 or TRBD2 may supply D (5 bases each). The germline CDR1 and CDR2 sequences are SQVTM and ANQGSEA. This CDR3 is built from 14 residues. The chain's CDR3 is CSASGSTVSYEQYF. The CDR3 DNA reads as TGCAGTGCCTCAGGGAGCACGGTCTCCTACGAGCAGTACTTC.

This chain connects TRBV11-3 to TRBJ2-7, with TRBD1 identical over 9 bases. Germline CDR1 SGHNT, CDR2 YENEEA. The V gene end was trimmed by 6 bases and the J gene end by 10 bases; junction bases not matched to a gene: 13. The CDR3 runs 14 residues. The DNA of the CDR3 is TGTGCCAGCAGTGCCGGGACAGGGCCGCTCGGACAGTACTTC. Protein product: CASSAGTGPLGQYF.